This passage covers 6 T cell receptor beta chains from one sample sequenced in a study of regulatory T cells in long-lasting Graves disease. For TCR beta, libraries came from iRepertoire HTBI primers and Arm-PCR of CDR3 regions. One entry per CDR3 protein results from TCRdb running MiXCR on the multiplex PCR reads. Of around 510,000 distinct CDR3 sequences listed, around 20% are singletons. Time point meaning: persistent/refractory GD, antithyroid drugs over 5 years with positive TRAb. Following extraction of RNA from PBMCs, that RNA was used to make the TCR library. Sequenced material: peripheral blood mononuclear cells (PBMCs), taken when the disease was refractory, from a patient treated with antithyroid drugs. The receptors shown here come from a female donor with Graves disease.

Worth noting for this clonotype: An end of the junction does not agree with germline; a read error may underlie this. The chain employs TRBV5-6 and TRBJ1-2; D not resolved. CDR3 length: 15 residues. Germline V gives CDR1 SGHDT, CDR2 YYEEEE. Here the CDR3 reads CASSLASGANNGYTF. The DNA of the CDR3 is TGTGCCAGCAGCTTGGCCTCCGGAGCTAACAATGGCTACACCTTC.

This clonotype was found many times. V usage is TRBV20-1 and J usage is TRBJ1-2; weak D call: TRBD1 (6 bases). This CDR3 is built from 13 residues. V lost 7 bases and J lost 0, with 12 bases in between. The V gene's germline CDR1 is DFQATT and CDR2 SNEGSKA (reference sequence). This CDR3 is CSERTEANYGYTF. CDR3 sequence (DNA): TGCAGTGAACGGACAGAAGCTAACTATGGCTACACCTTC.

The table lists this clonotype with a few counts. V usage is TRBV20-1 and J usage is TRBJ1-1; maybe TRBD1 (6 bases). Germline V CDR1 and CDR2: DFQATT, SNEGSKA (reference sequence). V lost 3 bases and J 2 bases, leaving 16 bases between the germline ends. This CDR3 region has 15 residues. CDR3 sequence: CSASPADSLNTEAFF. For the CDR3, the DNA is TGCAGTGCTAGCCCCGCGGACAGCTTAAACACTGAAGCTTTCTTT.

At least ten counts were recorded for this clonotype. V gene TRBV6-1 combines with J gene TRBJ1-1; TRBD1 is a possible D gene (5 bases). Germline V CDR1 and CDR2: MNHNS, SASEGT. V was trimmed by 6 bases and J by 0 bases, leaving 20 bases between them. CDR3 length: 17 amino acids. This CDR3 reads CASSTARDPFLNTEAFF. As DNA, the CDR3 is TGTGCCAGCAGCACTGCCCGGGACCCCTTTTTGAACACTGAAGCTTTCTTT.

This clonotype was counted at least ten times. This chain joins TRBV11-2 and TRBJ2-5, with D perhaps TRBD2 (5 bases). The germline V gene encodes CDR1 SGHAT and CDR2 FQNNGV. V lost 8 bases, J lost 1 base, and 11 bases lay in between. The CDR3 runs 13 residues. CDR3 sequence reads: CASSTGIQETQYF. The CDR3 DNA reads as TGTGCCAGCTCCACGGGGATCCAAGAGACCCAGTACTTC.

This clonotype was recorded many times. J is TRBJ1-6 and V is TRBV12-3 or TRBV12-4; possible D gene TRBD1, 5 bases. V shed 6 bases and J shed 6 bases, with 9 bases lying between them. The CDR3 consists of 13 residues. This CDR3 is CASRRGFNSPLHF. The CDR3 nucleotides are TGTGCCAGCAGGAGGGGCTTTAATTCACCCCTCCACTTT.